Reported below is one TCR beta chain. Its matching antigen is unknown. Some clones are missing from TCRdb's copy, which holds only in-frame ones; the method was immunoSEQ multiplex PCR. This table holds 44,000 or so clones, 65% to 90% found once. This entry belongs to a study of early stage breast cancer tumors. The CDR3 has 16 residues. Germline trimming cut 3 bases from V and 5 bases from J; bases unmatched to any gene: 8. The V gene's germline CDR1 is MDHEN and CDR2 SYDVKM. Study results and caveats: Functional markers like CD4, CD8 and FOXP3 were missed in bulk sequencing.

The V and J genes are TRBV28 and TRBJ2-2; 8 bases fit TRBD2. Sequencing was carried out using blood. The sequence derives from a person aged 45-65 years with breast cancer. CDR3 sequence reads: CASSLGSAGGTGELFF. CDR3 nucleotides: TGTGCCAGCAGTTTGGGATCGGCGGGGGGAACCGGGGAGCTGTTTTTT.